This TCR beta chain emerged from a study of T cells in Graves' hyperthyroidism and ophthalmopathy. The CDR3 sequence is 14 residues long. J gave up 10 bases and V 7 bases, and 10 bases lay outside the gene matches. Whole-study results and caveats: The majority of expanded thyroid clonotypes above 0.001 also appeared in blood.

RNA transcripts gave rise to amplified TCR beta CDR3 regions. The study used the HTBI primer set for a first-round RT-PCR of the TCR CDR3. TCRdb re-derived calls from the multiplex PCR reads in MiXCR, one entry per CDR3 protein. The top ten clones hold approximately 13% of a sample with over 400,000 distinct CDR3 sequences, roughly 15% of them seen once. Only a few counts were recorded for this clonotype. Its antigen remains unidentified. On the basis of clinical symptoms, serum thyroxine and TRAb, thyroid ultrasound and orbital computed tomography, diagnoses were made. The sequencing sample was made of blood. This TCR was recovered from a young man with Graves' ophthalmopathy. This sequence joins TRBV12-3 or TRBV12-4 and TRBJ1-6; 7 nucleotides match TRBD1. CDR3 protein: CASTQGGLESPLHF. For the CDR3, the DNA is TGTGCCAGCACCCAGGGGGGATTGGAATCACCCCTCCACTTT.